Below, one TCR beta chain is given with its context. The antigen remains unidentified. One end of the junction does not line up with germline, which may come from a read error. From approximately 20-30 mg of unsorted bulk tissue, DNA and RNA were co-extracted together. TCR beta cDNA was prepared out of roughly 500 ng total RNA by means of a constant-region primer. Slightly modified ARM-PCR, run as three nested multiplex PCR rounds, produced the TCR beta libraries. With TRBV1-TRBV30 forward primers and a C-beta reverse primer, the first two PCR rounds were run for roughly 9 cycles each. TCRdb fed the multiplex PCR reads into MiXCR, producing one record per CDR3 protein. The repertoire holds 50,000 or so distinct CDR3 sequences, about 77% seen once, with around 24% in the top ten. This entry is derived from a study of tumor-infiltrating lymphocytes in primary liver carcinoma. This CDR3 comprises 14 residues. Germline V lookup: CDR1 SQVTM, CDR2 ANQGSEA.

Findings of the study overall: Appearing in all five tumor regions was true of only about 8-25% of top clones.

This chain uses TRBV29-1 with TRBJ1-1; D is perhaps TRBD1 (6 bases). Sequenced input: liver tumor tissue from sampling region 5. This sample's subset: tumor region T5, tumor centre. This TCR was recovered from a man aged 35 to 55 with primary liver carcinoma and hepatitis B virus infection. CDR3 in amino acids: CSGKRGQLNTETFF. CDR3 DNA sequence: TGCAGCGGAAAACGGGGGCAGCTTAACACTGAAACTTTCTTT.